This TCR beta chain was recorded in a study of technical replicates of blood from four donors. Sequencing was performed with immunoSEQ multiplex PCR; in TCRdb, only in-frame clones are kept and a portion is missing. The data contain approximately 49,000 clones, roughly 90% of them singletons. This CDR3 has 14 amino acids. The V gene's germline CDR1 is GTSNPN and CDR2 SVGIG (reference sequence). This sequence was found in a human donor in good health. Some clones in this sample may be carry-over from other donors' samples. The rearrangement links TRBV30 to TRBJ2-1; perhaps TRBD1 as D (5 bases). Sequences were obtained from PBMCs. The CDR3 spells CALDQGSSYNEQFF. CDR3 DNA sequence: TGTGCATTGGACCAGGGAAGCTCCTACAATGAGCAGTTCTTC.